This T cell receptor beta chain was sequenced in a study of blood T cell repertoires in COVID-19. About the study: COVID-19 samples, acute and convalescent, were from the United States, Italy and Spain.

Sequenced by immunoSEQ multiplex PCR; TCRdb stores in-frame clones only, minus some. Of 25,000 to 30,000 clones listed, about 92% were seen once; the top ten hold around 0.8%. V lost 4 bases and J lost 6, with 13 bases in between. CDR3 length equals 14 residues. Germline CDR1 and CDR2: SNHLY and FYNNEI. The gene calls are TRBV2 and TRBJ2-1, with D maybe TRBD2 (5 bases). Sequencing used peripheral blood. This TCR came from a woman between 65 and 79 years old with COVID-19, enrolled during active disease. In nucleotides, the CDR3 is TGTGCCAGCAGTGTAAGCGGTTATCCCAATGAGCAGTTCTTC. Protein product: CASSVSGYPNEQFF.